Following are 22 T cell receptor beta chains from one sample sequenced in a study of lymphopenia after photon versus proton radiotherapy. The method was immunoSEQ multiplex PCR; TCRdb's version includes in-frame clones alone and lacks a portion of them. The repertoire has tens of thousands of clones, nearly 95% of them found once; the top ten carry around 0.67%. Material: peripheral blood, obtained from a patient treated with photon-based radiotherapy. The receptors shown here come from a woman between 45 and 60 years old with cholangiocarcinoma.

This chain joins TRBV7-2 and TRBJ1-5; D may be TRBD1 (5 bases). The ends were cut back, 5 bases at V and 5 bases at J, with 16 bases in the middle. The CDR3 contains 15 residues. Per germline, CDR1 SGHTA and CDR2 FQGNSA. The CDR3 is CASSPGEQGHQPQHF. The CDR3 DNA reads TGTGCCAGCAGCCCTGGGGAGCAGGGCCATCAGCCCCAGCATTTT.

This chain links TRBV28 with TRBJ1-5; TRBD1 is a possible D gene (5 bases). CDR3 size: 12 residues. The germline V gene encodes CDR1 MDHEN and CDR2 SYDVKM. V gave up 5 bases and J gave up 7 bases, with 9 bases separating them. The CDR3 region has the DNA TGTGCCAGCAGTCGCAACAGGCAGCCCCAGCATTTT. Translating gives CASSRNRQPQHF.

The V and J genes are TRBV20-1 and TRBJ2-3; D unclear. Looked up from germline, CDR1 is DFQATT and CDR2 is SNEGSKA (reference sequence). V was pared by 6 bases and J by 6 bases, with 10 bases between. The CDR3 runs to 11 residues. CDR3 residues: CSATPGDTQYF. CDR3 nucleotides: TGCAGTGCCACCCCCGGGGATACGCAGTATTTT.

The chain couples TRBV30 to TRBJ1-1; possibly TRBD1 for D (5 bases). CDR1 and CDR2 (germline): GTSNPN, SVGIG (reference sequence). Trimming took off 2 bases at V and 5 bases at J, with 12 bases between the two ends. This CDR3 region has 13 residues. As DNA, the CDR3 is TGTGCCTGGAGTCGGGAGGGGTGGACTGAAGCTTTCTTT. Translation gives CAWSREGWTEAFF. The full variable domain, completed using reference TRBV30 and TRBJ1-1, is SQTIHQWPATLVQPVGSPLSLECTVEGTSNPNLYWYRQAAGRGLQLLFYSVGIGQISSEVPQNLSASRPQDRQFILSSKKLLLSDSGFYLCAWSREGWTEAFFGQGTRLTVV.

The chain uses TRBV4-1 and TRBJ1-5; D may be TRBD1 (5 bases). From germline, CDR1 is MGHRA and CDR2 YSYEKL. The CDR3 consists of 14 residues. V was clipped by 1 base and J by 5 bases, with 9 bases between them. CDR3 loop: CASSQAGRDQPQHF. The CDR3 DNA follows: TGCGCCAGCAGCCAAGCAGGGAGGGATCAGCCCCAGCATTTT.

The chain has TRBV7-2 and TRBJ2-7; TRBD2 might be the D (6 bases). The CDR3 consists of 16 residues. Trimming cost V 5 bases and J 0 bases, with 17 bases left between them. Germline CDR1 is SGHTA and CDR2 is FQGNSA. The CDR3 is CASSPRDRGSSYEQYF. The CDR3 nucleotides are TGTGCCAGCAGCCCCAGAGATCGGGGGAGCTCCTACGAGCAGTACTTC. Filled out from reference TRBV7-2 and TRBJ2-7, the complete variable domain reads GAGVSQSPSNKVTEKGKDVELRCDPISGHTALYWYRQSLGQGLEFLIYFQGNSAPDKSGLPSDRFSAERTGGSVSTLTIQRTQQEDSAVYLCASSPRDRGSSYEQYFGPGTRLTVT.

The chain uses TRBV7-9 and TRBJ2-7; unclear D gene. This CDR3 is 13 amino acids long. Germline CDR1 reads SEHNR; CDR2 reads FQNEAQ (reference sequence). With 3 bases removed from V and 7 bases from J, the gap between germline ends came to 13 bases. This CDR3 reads CASSFSLNEEQYF. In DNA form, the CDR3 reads TGTGCCAGCAGCTTTTCATTAAACGAGGAGCAGTACTTC.

The CDR3 coding sequence is TGTGCCACAGCCGGGCAGGAGCACTACGAGCAGTACTTC. Amino acid sequence: CATAGQEHYEQYF. The gene calls are TRBV27 and TRBJ2-7; D is ambiguous. CDR1 and CDR2 (germline): MNHEY, SMNVEV (reference sequence). With 10 bases removed from V and 3 bases from J, the gap between germline ends came to 16 bases. CDR3 size: 13 residues.

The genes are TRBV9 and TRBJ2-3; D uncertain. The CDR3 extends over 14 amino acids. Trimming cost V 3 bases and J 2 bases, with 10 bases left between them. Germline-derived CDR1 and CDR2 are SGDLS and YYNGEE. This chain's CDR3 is CASSEDPYTDTQYF. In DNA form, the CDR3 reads TGTGCCAGCAGCGAGGATCCTTACACAGATACGCAGTATTTT. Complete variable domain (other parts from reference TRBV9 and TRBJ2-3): DSGVTQTPKHLITATGQRVTLRCSPRSGDLSVYWYQQSLDQGLQFLIQYYNGEERAKGNILERFSAQQFPDLHSELNLSSLELGDSALYFCASSEDPYTDTQYFGPGTRLTVL.

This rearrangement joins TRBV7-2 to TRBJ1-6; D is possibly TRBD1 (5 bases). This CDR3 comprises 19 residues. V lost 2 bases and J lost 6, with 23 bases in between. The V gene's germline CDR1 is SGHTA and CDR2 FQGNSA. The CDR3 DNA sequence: TGTGCCAGCAGCTTACGGGGTCCTCGCCCGCTTGGGGGTAATTCACCCCTCCACTTT. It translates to CASSLRGPRPLGGNSPLHF. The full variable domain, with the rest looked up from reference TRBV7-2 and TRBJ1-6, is GAGVSQSPSNKVTEKGKDVELRCDPISGHTALYWYRQSLGQGLEFLIYFQGNSAPDKSGLPSDRFSAERTGGSVSTLTIQRTQQEDSAVYLCASSLRGPRPLGGNSPLHFGNGTRLTVT.

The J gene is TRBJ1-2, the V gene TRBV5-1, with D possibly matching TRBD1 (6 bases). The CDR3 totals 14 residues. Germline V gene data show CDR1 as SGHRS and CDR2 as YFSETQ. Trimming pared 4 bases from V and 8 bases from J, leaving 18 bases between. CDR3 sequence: CASSLAGGLEGYTF. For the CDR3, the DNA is TGCGCCAGCAGCCTGGCGGGGGGGCTGGAAGGCTACACCTTC. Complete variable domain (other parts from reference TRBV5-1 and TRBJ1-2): KAGVTQTPRYLIKTRGQQVTLSCSPISGHRSVSWYQQTPGQGLQFLFEYFSETQRNKGNFPGRFSGRQFSNSRSEMNVSTLELGDSALYLCASSLAGGLEGYTFGSGTRLTVV.

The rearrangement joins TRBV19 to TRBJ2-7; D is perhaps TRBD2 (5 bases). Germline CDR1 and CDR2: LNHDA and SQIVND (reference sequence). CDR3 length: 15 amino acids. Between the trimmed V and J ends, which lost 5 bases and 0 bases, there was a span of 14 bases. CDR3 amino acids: CASSYSTTSSYEQYF. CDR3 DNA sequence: TGTGCCAGTAGTTATTCGACTACCAGCTCCTACGAGCAGTACTTC.

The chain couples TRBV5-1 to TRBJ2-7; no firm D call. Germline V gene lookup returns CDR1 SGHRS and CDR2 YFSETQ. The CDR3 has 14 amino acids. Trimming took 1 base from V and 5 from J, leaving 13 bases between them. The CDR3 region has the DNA TGCGCCAGCAGCTTGCCCGCTACCATCCACGAGCAGTACTTC. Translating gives CASSLPATIHEQYF.

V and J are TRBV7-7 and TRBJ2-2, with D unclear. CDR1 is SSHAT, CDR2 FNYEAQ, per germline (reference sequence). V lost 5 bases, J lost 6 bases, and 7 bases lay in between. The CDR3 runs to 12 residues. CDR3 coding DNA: TGTGCCAGCAGCCCGATGGCCGGGGAGCTGTTTTTT. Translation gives CASSPMAGELFF.

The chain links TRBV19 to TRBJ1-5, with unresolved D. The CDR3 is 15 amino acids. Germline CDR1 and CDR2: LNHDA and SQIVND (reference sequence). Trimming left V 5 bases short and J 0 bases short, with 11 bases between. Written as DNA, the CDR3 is TGTGCCAGTAGTGCCTCATATTATAGCAATCAGCCCCAGCATTTT. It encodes CASSASYYSNQPQHF.

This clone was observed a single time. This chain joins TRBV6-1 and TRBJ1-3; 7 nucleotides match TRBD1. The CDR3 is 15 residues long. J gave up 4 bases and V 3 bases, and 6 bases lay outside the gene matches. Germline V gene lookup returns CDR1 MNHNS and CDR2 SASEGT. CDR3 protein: CASSETGSLGNTIYF. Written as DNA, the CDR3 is TGTGCCAGCAGTGAGACAGGGAGTCTAGGAAACACCATATATTTT.

CDR3 protein: CASSLVFSGTAKETQYF. CDR3 sequence (DNA): TGTGCCAGCAGCTTAGTTTTTTCTGGGACGGCGAAAGAGACCCAGTACTTC. The chain has TRBV7-9 and TRBJ2-5; D possibly matches TRBD1 or TRBD2 (5 bases each). This CDR3 spans 17 amino acids. Germline lookup yields CDR1 SEHNR and CDR2 FQNEAQ (reference sequence). V lost 1 base and J lost 3, with 18 bases in between.

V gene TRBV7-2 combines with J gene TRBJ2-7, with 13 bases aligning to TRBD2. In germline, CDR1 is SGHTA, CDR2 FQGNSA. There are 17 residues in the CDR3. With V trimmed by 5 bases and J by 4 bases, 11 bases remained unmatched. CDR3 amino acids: CASSHNELAGGPYEQYF. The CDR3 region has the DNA TGTGCCAGCAGCCACAACGAACTAGCGGGGGGGCCATACGAGCAGTACTTC.

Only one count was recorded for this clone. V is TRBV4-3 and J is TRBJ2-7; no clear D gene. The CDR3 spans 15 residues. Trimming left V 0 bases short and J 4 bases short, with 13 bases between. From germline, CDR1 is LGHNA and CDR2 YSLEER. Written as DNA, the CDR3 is TGCGCCAGCAGCCAAGAGAAAGGGCCTCCGTACGAGCAGTACTTC. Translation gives CASSQEKGPPYEQYF.

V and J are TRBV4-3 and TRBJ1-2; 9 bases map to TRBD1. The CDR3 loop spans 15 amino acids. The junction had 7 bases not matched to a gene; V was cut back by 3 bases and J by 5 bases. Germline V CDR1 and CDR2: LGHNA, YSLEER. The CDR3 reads CASSQSTGGRYGYTF. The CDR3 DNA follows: TGCGCCAGCAGCCAGTCCACAGGGGGCAGGTATGGCTACACCTTC.

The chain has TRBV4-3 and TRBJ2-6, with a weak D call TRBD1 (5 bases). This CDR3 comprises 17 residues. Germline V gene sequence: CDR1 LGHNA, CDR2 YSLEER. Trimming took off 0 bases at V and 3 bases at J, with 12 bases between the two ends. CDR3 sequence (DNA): TGCGCCAGCAGCCAAGAATCGGCAGGGCGTGGGGCCAACGTCCTGACTTTC. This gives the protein CASSQESAGRGANVLTF.

CDR3 loop: CASNRTHLERGVYNEQFF. The CDR3 bases are TGTGCCAGCAATAGGACCCATTTAGAGCGGGGGGTTTACAATGAGCAGTTCTTC. V is TRBV21-1 and J is TRBJ2-1; the DNA was not compared with TRBD2, the D call given in the table. TRBV21-1 represents a pseudogene. This CDR3 spans 18 amino acids.